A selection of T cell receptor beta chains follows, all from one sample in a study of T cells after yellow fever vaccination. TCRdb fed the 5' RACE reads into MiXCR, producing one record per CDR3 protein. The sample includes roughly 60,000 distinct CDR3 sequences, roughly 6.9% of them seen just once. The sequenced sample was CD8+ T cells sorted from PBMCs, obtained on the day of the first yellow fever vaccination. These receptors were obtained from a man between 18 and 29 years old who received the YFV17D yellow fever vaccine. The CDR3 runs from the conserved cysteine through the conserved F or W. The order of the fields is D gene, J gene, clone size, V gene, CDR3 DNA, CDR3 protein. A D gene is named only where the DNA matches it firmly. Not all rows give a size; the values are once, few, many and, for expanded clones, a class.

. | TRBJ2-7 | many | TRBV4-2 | TGTGCCAGCAGCCGAGAAACCGGGACTCCGTACGAGCAGTACTTC | CASSRETGTPYEQYF
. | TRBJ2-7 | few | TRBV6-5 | TGTGCCAGCGGGGCCTCCTACGAGCAGTACTTC | CASGASYEQYF
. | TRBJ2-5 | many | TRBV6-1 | TGTGCCAGCAGCCTCATGGGGGCGGGAGAGACCCAGTACTTC | CASSLMGAGETQYF
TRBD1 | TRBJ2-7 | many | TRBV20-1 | TGCAGTGCTGCCAAAGACAGGGCGGAAGAGCAGTACTTC | CSAAKDRAEEQYF
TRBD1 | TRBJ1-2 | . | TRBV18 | TGTGCCAGCTCACCGTGGGACAGAAACCCCTATGGCTACACCTTC | CASSPWDRNPYGYTF
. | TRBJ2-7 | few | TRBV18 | TGTGCCAGCTCTCTAGGACTCTACGAGCAGTACTTC | CASSLGLYEQYF
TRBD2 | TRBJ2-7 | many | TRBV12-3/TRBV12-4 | TGTGCCAGCAGTGCTAGCGGGGTGACTTACGAGCAGTACTTC | CASSASGVTYEQYF
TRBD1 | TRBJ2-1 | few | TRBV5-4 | TGTGCCAGCAGCTTGGGGGACAGGGTTTACTATGAGCAGTTCTTC | CASSLGDRVYYEQFF
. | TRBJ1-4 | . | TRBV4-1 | TGCGCCAGCAGCCATCTGAATGAAAAACTGTTTTTT | CASSHLNEKLFF
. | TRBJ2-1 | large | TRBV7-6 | TGTGCCAGCAGCCCTGGGTATGAGCAGTTCTTC | CASSPGYEQFF
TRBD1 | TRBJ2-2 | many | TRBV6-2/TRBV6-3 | TGTGCCAGCATCTCTCGGGACAGGGGTCTCGGGGAGCTGTTTTTT | CASISRDRGLGELFF
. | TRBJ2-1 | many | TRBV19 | TGTGCCAGTAGTATTTTCCCTAGCTCCTACAATGAGCAGTTCTTC | CASSIFPSSYNEQFF
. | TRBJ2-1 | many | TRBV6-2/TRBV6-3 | TGTGCCAGCAGTCAGGGACACAGCTCCTACAATGAGCAGTTCTTC | CASSQGHSSYNEQFF
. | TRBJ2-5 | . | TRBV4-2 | TGTGCCAGCAGCCAAGTCGCGGGGGCAGAGACCCAGTACTTC | CASSQVAGAETQYF
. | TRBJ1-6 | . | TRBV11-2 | TGTGCCAGCAGCTTAGTTCCGAGACAGAATTCACCCCTCCACTTT | CASSLVPRQNSPLHF
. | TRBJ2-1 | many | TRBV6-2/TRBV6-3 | TGTGCCAGCAGACCGGACAAGCCTGCTTATGAGCAGTTCTTC | CASRPDKPAYEQFF
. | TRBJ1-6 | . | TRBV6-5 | TGTGCCAGCAGTTCGCTCGAGTATAATTCACCCCTCCACTTT | CASSSLEYNSPLHF
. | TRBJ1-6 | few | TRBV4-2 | TGTGCCAGCAGCCAAGAGCGTGACAGATACTCCTATAATTCACCCCTCCACTTT | CASSQERDRYSYNSPLHF
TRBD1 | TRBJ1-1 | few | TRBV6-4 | TGTGCCAGCAGCGCAGACAGGGGCACTGAAGCTTTCTTT | CASSADRGTEAFF
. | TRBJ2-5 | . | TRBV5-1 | TGCGCCAGCAGCCCTGGGAGCTTCCAAGAGACCCAGTACTTC | CASSPGSFQETQYF
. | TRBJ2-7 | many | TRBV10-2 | TGCGCCAGCAGTGCAACTCCCGGGACGGGACCCTACGAGCAGTACTTC | CASSATPGTGPYEQYF
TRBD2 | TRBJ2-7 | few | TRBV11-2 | TGTGCCAGCAGCTTAAATCCCGGGCTAGCGGGATACTACGAGCAGTACTTC | CASSLNPGLAGYYEQYF
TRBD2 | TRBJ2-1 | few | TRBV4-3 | TGCGCCAGCAGCCCCCGGGGACTAGCGGGGGGGGGGAATGAGCAGTTCTTC | CASSPRGLAGGGNEQFF
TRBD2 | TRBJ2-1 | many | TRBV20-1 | TGCAGTGCTAGAGATACGCTAGCGGGGGCCTACAATGAGCAGTTCTTC | CSARDTLAGAYNEQFF
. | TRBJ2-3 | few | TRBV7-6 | TGTGCCAGCAGCTTATTGTCCGGACCTACGCAGTATTTT | CASSLLSGPTQYF
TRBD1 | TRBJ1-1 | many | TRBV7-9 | TGTGCCAGCAGCTCATTTGCTACAGGGGACACTGAAGCTTTCTTT | CASSSFATGDTEAFF
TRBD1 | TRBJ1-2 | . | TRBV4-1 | TGCGCCAGCAGCCAACTGACAGGGGGTAGCTATGGCTACACCTTC | CASSQLTGGSYGYTF
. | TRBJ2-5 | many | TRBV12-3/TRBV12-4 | TGTGCCAGCAGCAGACACAACCGGCGGGAGACCCAGTACTTC | CASSRHNRRETQYF
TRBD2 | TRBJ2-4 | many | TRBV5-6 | TGTGCCAGCAGCTTGGATACTAGCGGGGGGACTCTAGCCAAAAACATTCAGTACTTC | CASSLDTSGGTLAKNIQYF
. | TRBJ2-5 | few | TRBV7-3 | TGTGCCAGCAGCTTAAGTATGGGAAGGGTGAGATCAGAGACCCAGTACTTC | CASSLSMGRVRSETQYF
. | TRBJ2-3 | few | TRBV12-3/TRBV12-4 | TGTGCCAGCAGTCACGACGGGGGTGTTATAGATACGCAGTATTTT | CASSHDGGVIDTQYF
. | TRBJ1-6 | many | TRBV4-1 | TGCGCCAGCAGCCAAAGGGGTAATTCACCCCTCCACTTT | CASSQRGNSPLHF
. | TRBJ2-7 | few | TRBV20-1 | TGCAGTGCTAGGTCCGGCAGCGGGTCCTACGAGCAGTACTTC | CSARSGSGSYEQYF
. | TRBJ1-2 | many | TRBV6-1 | TGTGCCAGCGGAGACCCATATGGCTACACCTTC | CASGDPYGYTF
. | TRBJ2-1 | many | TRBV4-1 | TGCGCCAGCAGCTCTGGGGGCTGGCAGTTCTTC | CASSSGGWQFF
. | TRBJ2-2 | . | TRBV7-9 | TGTGCTATCCCACAGGGAATCACCGGGGAGCTGTTTTTT | CAIPQGITGELFF
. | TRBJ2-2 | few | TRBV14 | TGTGCCAGCAGCCAAGATCTAAGGCAGGGTGACACCGGGGAGCTGTTTTTT | CASSQDLRQGDTGELFF
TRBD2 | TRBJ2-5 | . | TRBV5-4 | TGTGCCAGCAGCTTGACGGCGGGGCGGGGGTTCCTAGAGACCCAGTACTTC | CASSLTAGRGFLETQYF
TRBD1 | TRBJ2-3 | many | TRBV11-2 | TGTGCCAGCAGCTCAGACAGGGGGCGCACAGATACGCAGTATTTT | CASSSDRGRTDTQYF
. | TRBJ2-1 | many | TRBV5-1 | TGCGCCAGCAGCTTGGAGGCTAGCCCCGGCCCGTTCTTC | CASSLEASPGPFF
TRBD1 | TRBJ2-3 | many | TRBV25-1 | TGTGCCAGCATGGGTGGAAGGGGGCGAAGCACAGATACGCAGTATTTT | CASMGGRGRSTDTQYF
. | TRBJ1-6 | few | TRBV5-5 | TGTGCCAGCAGCTTGGAGACACTGAGCTCCTATAATTCACCCCTCCACTTT | CASSLETLSSYNSPLHF
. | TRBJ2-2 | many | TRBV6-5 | TGTGCCAGCAGACGAAAACTGGGGGAGCTGTTTTTT | CASRRKLGELFF
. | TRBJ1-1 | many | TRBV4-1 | TGCGCCAGCAGCCATAGGGCGGCGGTGAACACTGAAGCTTTCTTT | CASSHRAAVNTEAFF